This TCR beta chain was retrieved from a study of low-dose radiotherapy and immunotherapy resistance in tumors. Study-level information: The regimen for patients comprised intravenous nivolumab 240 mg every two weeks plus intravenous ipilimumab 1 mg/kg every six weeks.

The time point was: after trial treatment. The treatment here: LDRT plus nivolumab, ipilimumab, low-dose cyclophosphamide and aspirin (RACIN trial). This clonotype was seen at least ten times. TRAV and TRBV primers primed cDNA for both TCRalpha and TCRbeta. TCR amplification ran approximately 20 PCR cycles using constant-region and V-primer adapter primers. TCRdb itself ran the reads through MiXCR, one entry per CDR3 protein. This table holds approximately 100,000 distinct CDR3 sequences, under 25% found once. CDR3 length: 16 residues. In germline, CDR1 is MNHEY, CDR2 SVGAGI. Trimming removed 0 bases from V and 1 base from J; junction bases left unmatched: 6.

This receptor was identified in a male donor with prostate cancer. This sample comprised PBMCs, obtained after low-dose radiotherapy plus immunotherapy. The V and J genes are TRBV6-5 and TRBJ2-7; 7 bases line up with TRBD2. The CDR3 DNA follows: TGTGCCAGCAGTTACTCTGCACTAGCGCCTTCCTACGAGCAGTACTTC. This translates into CASSYSALAPSYEQYF.